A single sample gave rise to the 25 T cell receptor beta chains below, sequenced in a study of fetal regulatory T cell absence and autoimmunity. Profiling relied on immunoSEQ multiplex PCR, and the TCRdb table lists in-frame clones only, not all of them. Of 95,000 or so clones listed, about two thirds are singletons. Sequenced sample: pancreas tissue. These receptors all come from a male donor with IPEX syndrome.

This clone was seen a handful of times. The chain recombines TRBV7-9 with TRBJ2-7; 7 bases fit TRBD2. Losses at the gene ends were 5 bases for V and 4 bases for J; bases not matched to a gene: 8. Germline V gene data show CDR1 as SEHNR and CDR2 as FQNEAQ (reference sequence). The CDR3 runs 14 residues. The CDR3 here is CASSGLRGLYEQYF. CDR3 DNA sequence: TGTGCCAGCAGCGGATTGCGGGGGTTGTACGAGCAGTACTTC.

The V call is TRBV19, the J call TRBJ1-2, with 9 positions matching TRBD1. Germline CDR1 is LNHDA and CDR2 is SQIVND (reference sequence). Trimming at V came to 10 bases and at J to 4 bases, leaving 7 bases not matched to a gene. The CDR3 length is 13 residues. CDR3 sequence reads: CATLDRGGYGYTF. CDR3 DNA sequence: TGTGCCACCCTGGACAGGGGCGGCTATGGCTACACCTTC.

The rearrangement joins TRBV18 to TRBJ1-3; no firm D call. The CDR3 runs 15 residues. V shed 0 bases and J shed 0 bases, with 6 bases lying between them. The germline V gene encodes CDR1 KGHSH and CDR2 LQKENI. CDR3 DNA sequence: TGTGCCAGCTCACCACCGGGCCGCTCTGGAAACACCATATATTTT. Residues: CASSPPGRSGNTIYF.

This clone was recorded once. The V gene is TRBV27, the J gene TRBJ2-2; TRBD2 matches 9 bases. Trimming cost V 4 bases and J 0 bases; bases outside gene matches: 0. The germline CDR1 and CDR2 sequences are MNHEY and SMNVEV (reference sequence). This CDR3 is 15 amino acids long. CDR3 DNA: TGTGCCAGCAGTTGGACTAGCGCGAACACCGGGGAGCTGTTTTTT. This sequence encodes CASSWTSANTGELFF.

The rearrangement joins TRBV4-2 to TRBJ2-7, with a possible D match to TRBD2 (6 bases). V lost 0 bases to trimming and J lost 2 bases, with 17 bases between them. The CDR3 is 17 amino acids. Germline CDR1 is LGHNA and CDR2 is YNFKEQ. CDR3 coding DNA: TGTGCCAGCAGCCAAGATTTATTCGAGCGGGCAACCTACGAGCAGTACTTC. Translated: CASSQDLFERATYEQYF.

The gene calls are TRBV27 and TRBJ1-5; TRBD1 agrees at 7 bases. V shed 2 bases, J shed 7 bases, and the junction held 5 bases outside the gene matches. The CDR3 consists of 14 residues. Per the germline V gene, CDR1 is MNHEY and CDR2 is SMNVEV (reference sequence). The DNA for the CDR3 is TGTGCCAGCAGTTTAGAGGGGGCGAGGCAGCCCCAGCATTTT. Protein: CASSLEGARQPQHF.

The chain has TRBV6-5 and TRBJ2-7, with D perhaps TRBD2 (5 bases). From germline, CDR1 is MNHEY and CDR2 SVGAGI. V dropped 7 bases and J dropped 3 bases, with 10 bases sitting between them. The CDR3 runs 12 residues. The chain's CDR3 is CASTAEDYEQYF. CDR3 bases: TGTGCCAGCACAGCGGAGGACTACGAGCAGTACTTC.

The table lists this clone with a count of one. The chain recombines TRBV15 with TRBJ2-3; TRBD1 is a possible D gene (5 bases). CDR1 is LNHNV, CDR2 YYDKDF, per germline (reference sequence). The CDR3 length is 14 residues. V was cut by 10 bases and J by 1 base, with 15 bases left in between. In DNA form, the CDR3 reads TGTGCCATCAATGACAGATACCGCACAGATACGCAGTATTTT. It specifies CAINDRYRTDTQYF.

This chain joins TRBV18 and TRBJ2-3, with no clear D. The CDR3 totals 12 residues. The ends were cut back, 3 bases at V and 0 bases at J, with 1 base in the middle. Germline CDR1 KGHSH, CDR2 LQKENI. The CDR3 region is CASSPSTDTQYF. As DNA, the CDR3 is TGTGCCAGCTCACCCAGCACAGATACGCAGTATTTT.

CDR3 bases: TGTGCCAGCAGCGCCCACTTGGGACTAGAAGAAAACATTCAGTACTTC. As protein: CASSAHLGLEENIQYF. J is TRBJ2-4 and V is TRBV9; 8 bases align to TRBD2. From germline, CDR1 is SGDLS and CDR2 YYNGEE. The CDR3 length is 16 residues. Trimming removed 3 bases from V and 5 bases from J; junction bases left unmatched: 10.

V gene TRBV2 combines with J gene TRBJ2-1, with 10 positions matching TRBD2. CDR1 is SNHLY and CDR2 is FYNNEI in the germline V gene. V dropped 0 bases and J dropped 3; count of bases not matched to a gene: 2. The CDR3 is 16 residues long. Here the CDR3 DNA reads TGTGCCAGCAGTGAAGCCGGGACTAGCGTCTACAATGAGCAGTTCTTC. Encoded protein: CASSEAGTSVYNEQFF.

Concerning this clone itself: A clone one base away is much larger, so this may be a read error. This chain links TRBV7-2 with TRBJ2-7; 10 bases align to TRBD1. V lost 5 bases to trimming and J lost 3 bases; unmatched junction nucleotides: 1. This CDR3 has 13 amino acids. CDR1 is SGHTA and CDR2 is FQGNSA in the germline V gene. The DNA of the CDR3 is TGTGCCAGCAGCCGGACAGGGGGCTACGAGCAGTACTTC. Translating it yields CASSRTGGYEQYF. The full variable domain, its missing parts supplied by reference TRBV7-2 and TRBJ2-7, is GAGVSQSPSNKVTEKGKDVELRCDPISGHTALYWYRQSLGQGLEFLIYFQGNSAPDKSGLPSDRFSAERTGGSVSTLTIQRTQQEDSAVYLCASSRTGGYEQYFGPGTRLTVT.

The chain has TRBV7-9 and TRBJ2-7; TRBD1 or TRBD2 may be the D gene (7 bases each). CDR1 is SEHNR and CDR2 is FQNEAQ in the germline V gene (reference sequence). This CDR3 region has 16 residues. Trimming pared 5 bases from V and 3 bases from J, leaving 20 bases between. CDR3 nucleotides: TGTGCCAGCAGCCCAGGGGGGGCGCGGAATTACTACGAGCAGTACTTC. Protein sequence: CASSPGGARNYYEQYF.

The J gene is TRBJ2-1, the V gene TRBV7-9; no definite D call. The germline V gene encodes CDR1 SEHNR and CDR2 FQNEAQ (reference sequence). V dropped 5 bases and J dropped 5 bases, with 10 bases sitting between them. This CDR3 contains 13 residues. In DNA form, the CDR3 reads TGTGCCAGCAGCGGAGAGGCGCACAATGAGCAGTTCTTC. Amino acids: CASSGEAHNEQFF.

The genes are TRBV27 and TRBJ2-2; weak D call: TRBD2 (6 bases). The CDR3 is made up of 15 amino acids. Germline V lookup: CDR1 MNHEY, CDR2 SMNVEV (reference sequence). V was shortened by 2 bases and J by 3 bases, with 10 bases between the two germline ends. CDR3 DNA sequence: TGTGCCAGCAGTTTAGCGGGGACCTACACCGGGGAGCTGTTTTTT. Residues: CASSLAGTYTGELFF.

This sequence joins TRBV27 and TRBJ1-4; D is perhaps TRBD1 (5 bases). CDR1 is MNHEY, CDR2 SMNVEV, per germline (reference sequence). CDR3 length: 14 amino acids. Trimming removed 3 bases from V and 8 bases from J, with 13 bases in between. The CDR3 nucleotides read TGTGCCAGCAGTTTGGGCAGGGTGGACGAAAAACTGTTTTTT. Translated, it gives CASSLGRVDEKLFF.

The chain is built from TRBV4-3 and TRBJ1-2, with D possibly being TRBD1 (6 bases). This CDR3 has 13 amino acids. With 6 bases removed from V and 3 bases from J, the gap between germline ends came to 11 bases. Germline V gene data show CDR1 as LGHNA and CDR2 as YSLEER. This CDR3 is CASSQQGDYGYTF. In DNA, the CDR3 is TGCGCCAGCAGTCAACAGGGTGACTATGGCTACACCTTC.

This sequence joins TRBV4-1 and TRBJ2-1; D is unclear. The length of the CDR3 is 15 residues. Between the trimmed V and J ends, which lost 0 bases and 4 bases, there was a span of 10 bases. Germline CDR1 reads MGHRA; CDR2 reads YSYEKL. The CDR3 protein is CASSQDGRTYNEQFF. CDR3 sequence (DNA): TGCGCCAGCAGCCAAGATGGACGAACGTACAATGAGCAGTTCTTC.

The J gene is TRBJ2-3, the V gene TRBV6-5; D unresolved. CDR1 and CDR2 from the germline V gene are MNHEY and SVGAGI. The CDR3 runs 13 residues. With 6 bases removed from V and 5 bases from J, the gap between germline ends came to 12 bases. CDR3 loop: CASSLALGDTQYF. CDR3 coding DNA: TGTGCCAGCAGCCTGGCGTTGGGAGATACGCAGTATTTT.

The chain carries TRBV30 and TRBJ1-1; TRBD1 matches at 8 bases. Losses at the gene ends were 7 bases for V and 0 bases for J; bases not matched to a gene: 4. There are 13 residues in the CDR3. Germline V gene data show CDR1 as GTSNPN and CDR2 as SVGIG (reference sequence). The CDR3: CAFDRGLNTEAFF. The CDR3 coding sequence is TGTGCCTTTGACAGGGGATTGAACACTGAAGCTTTCTTT.

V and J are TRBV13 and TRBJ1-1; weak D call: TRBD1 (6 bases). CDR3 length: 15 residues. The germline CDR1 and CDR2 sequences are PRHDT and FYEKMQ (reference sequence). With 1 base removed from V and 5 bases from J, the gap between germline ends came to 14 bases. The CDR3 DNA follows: TGTGCCAGCAGCTTAGTGCCGGGGGCGAAGACTGAAGCTTTCTTT. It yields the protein CASSLVPGAKTEAFF.

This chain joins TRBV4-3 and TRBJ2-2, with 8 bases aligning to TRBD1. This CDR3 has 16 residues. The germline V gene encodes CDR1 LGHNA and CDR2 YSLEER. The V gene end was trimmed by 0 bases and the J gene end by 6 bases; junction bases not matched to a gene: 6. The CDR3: CASSQEEAGGAGELFF. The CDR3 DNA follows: TGCGCCAGCAGCCAAGAGGAGGCAGGGGGCGCCGGGGAGCTGTTTTTT.

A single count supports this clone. The CDR3 sequence: CASSLAVGQGGYYGYTF. The CDR3, as DNA: TGTGCCAGCAGCTTAGCCGTAGGACAGGGGGGGTACTATGGCTACACCTTC. The rearrangement uses TRBV7-6 and TRBJ1-2; the match to TRBD1 covers 10 bases. This CDR3 has 17 residues. The germline gives CDR1 SGHVS, CDR2 FNYEAQ. V dropped 0 bases and J dropped 3; count of bases not matched to a gene: 7.

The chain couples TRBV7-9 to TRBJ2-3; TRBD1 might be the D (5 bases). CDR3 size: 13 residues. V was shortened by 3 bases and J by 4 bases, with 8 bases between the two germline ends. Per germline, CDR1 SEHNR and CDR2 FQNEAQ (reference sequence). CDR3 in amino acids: CASSLTQADTQYF. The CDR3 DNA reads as TGTGCCAGCAGCTTGACACAGGCAGATACGCAGTATTTT.

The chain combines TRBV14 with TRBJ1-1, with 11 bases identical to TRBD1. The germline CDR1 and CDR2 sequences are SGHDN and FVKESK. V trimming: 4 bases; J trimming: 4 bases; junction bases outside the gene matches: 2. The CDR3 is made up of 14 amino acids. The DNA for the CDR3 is TGTGCCAGCAGCCTCGGGACAGGGGGCACTGAAGCTTTCTTT. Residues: CASSLGTGGTEAFF.